The 20 T cell receptor beta chains below come from one sample, sequenced in a study of blood T cells in healthy people across ages. A second PCR of 7 to 11 cycles used a sample-barcoded 5' primer and a J-beta primer mix. TCRdb independently ran MiXCR on the 5' RACE reads; one entry per CDR3 protein. The sample yields over a million distinct CDR3 sequences, 40% to 45% seen once. Sample: blood. These receptor sequences come from a woman aged 18-29 years in good health.

This chain connects TRBV6-6 to TRBJ2-1; TRBD2 matches 8 bases. The CDR3 runs to 16 residues. Losses at the gene ends were 0 bases for V and 6 bases for J; bases not matched to a gene: 7. Germline-derived CDR1 and CDR2 are MNHNY and SVGAGI (reference sequence). The CDR3 DNA sequence: TGTGCCAGCAGTTACTCGTTCAGCGGGAGACTCAATGAGCAGTTCTTC. This gives the protein CASSYSFSGRLNEQFF.

The chain links TRBV7-2 to TRBJ2-7, with 10 bases matching TRBD2. CDR1 and CDR2 from the germline V gene are SGHTA and FQGNSA. The CDR3 spans 15 residues. The J segment lost 4 bases and the V segment lost 5 bases, leaving 8 bases of the junction unmatched. CDR3 sequence (DNA): TGTGCCAGCAGCCTGGCTAGCGGGAGACAATACGAGCAGTACTTC. Amino acid sequence: CASSLASGRQYEQYF.

Points on this clonotype: At one of its ends the junction is not consistent with the germline gene, which may arise from a read error. J is TRBJ1-2 and V is TRBV29-1, with unresolved D. The CDR3 length is 11 residues. Germline V gene sequence: CDR1 SQVTM, CDR2 ANQGSEA. CDR3 loop: CSIEGKHGYTF. The CDR3 DNA is TGCAGCATTGAAGGCAAGCATGGCTACACCTTC. Full variable domain (remainder filled in from reference TRBV29-1 and TRBJ1-2): SAVISQKPSRDICQRGTSLTIQCQVDSQVTMMFWYRQQPGQSLTLIATANQGSEATYESGFVIDKFPISRPNLTFSTLTVSNMSPEDSSIYLCSIEGKHGYTFGSGTRLTVV.

The V gene is TRBV6-5, the J gene TRBJ2-3; perhaps TRBD1 as D (6 bases). Germline loops: CDR1 MNHEY, CDR2 SVGAGI. The CDR3 sequence is 14 residues long. Trimming left V 3 bases short and J 6 bases short, with 13 bases between. CDR3: CASSYGQWGDTQYF. The CDR3 region has the DNA TGTGCCAGCAGTTATGGACAGTGGGGGGATACGCAGTATTTT.

This clonotype was detected only a few times. CDR3 sequence reads: CASSDSSPLHF. Written as DNA, the CDR3 is TGTGCCAGCAGCGATTCCTCACCCCTCCACTTT. This chain connects TRBV6-2 or TRBV6-3 to TRBJ1-6, with D hard to call. Germline CDR1 reads MNHEY; CDR2 reads SVGEGT. V was clipped by 6 bases and J by 10 bases, with 7 bases between them. The length of the CDR3 is 11 residues.

V gene TRBV7-3 combines with J gene TRBJ2-3, with TRBD2 identical over 12 bases. The CDR3 is 16 residues long. Germline CDR1 is SGHTA and CDR2 is FQGTGA. V lost 4 bases and J lost 5; bases outside the gene matches: 7. CDR3 nucleotides: TGTGCCAGCAGCTCGGGGCCGGGACTAGCGGGAGATACGCAGTATTTT. Residues: CASSSGPGLAGDTQYF.

J is TRBJ1-4 and V is TRBV30, with no clear D. Germline CDR1 GTSNPN, CDR2 SVGIG (reference sequence). The CDR3 is 13 amino acids. Trimming removed 0 bases from V and 7 bases from J, with 9 bases in between. The DNA for the CDR3 is TGTGCCTGGAGTGTACAGACGGCTGAAAAACTGTTTTTT. Translation: CAWSVQTAEKLFF.

V gene TRBV9 combines with J gene TRBJ1-1; D gene ambiguous. The CDR3 is made up of 13 amino acids. Trimming took off 0 bases at V and 4 bases at J, with 7 bases between the two ends. CDR1 SGDLS and CDR2 YYNGEE come from the germline V gene. This CDR3 is CASSVAVGTEAFF. The CDR3 coding sequence is TGTGCCAGCAGCGTAGCTGTTGGCACTGAAGCTTTCTTT. Combining the CDR3 with reference TRBV9 and TRBJ1-1 gives the whole variable domain DSGVTQTPKHLITATGQRVTLRCSPRSGDLSVYWYQQSLDQGLQFLIQYYNGEERAKGNILERFSAQQFPDLHSELNLSSLELGDSALYFCASSVAVGTEAFFGQGTRLTVV.

This clonotype appeared a few times. The genes are TRBV12-3 or TRBV12-4 and TRBJ2-5; D possibly uses TRBD1 or TRBD2 (5 bases each). This CDR3 has 15 amino acids. V shed 7 bases and J shed 1 base, with 16 bases lying between them. CDR3 sequence (DNA): TGTGCCAGCATTCCTTATGGGGGAACCCAAGAGACCCAGTACTTC. It specifies CASIPYGGTQETQYF.

This clonotype has more than one count but fewer than ten. The chain is built from TRBV20-1 and TRBJ1-2; D uncertain. Trimming cost V 5 bases and J 6 bases, with 16 bases left between them. This CDR3 is 13 amino acids long. In germline, CDR1 is DFQATT, CDR2 SNEGSKA (reference sequence). Written as DNA, the CDR3 is TGCAGTGCTGAACGGCAACCGGGAGATGGCTACACCTTC. Residues: CSAERQPGDGYTF.

In this sample, this clonotype turned up once. This chain links TRBV20-1 with TRBJ2-4; D remains unclear. The CDR3 extends over 14 amino acids. The germline gives CDR1 DFQATT, CDR2 SNEGSKA (reference sequence). The V end was cut by 4 bases, the J end by 0 bases, with 10 bases between. The CDR3 DNA reads TGCAGTGCTAACGCCTTGATAGCCAAAAACATTCAGTACTTC. It is translated as CSANALIAKNIQYF.

V is TRBV29-1 and J is TRBJ2-3; the match to TRBD2 covers 14 bases. From germline, CDR1 is SQVTM and CDR2 ANQGSEA. The CDR3 loop spans 17 amino acids. V was clipped by 8 bases and J by 4 bases; unmatched bases: 14. The CDR3 DNA reads as TGCAGCCCGCAAATCCGACTAGCGGGAGGGCTTCCAGATACGCAGTATTTT. Translation: CSPQIRLAGGLPDTQYF.

This clonotype has more than one count but fewer than ten. The J gene is TRBJ2-7, the V gene TRBV30; the D gene is possibly TRBD1 (6 bases). The CDR3 consists of 13 residues. From germline, CDR1 is GTSNPN and CDR2 SVGIG (reference sequence). V was cut by 2 bases and J by 3 bases, with 11 bases left in between. CDR3 region: CAWSLRGFYEQYF. CDR3 in DNA: TGTGCCTGGAGTCTCAGGGGATTCTACGAGCAGTACTTC.

This clonotype was observed a handful of times. The V gene is TRBV20-1, the J gene TRBJ2-7, with D perhaps matching TRBD2 (5 bases). The CDR3 is 14 residues long. CDR1 is DFQATT and CDR2 is SNEGSKA in the germline V gene (reference sequence). The V gene lost 0 bases and the J gene lost 3 bases, with 12 bases spanning the gap. CDR3 DNA sequence: TGCAGTGCTAGAGATCCACTGGACTTCTACGAGCAGTACTTC. Encoded protein: CSARDPLDFYEQYF.

For this clonotype: One base away lies a much larger clone, so this may be a sequencing read error. CDR3 protein: CSAGDNSRDYNEQFF. The DNA of the CDR3 is TGCAGTGCTGGAGATAATAGCAGGGACTACAATGAGCAGTTCTTC. This chain links TRBV20-1 with TRBJ2-1; a weak D match, TRBD1 (5 bases). CDR1 is DFQATT, CDR2 SNEGSKA, per germline (reference sequence). The CDR3 is made up of 15 amino acids.

This clonotype appeared a single time. V gene TRBV30 combines with J gene TRBJ1-5; unclear D gene. The CDR3 runs to 13 residues. The germline CDR1 and CDR2 sequences are GTSNPN and SVGIG (reference sequence). V was pared by 2 bases and J by 4 bases, with 9 bases between. CDR3 sequence: CAWSRAANQPQHF. CDR3 nucleotide sequence: TGTGCCTGGAGTCGGGCAGCGAATCAGCCCCAGCATTTT.

The chain links TRBV12-3 or TRBV12-4 to TRBJ2-3; unclear D gene. With 2 bases removed from V and 1 base from J, the gap between germline ends came to 10 bases. This CDR3 contains 15 residues. Here the CDR3 reads CASSLRGSGTDTQYF. Here the CDR3 DNA reads TGTGCCAGCAGTTTACGTGGGTCGGGCACAGATACGCAGTATTTT.

In this sample, this clonotype turned up a few times. The rearrangement uses TRBV6-5 and TRBJ2-1; D is possibly TRBD2 (7 bases). Trimming took 7 bases from V and 2 from J, leaving 12 bases between them. Germline V gene sequence: CDR1 MNHEY, CDR2 SVGAGI. The CDR3 has 14 amino acids. The CDR3 DNA is TGTGCCAGCACAAGGGGGGGCGCCTACAATGAGCAGTTCTTC. It codes for CASTRGGAYNEQFF.

Remarks on this clonotype: Germline and junction disagree at one end, which may indicate a read error. The chain couples TRBV7-2 to TRBJ2-3, with TRBD1 identical over 7 bases. Germline assignment: CDR1 SGHTA and CDR2 FQGNSA. This CDR3 is 12 amino acids long. The CDR3 region has the DNA TGTGCCAGCAGCGACAGGGTAGATATGCAGTATTTT. Amino acid sequence: CASSDRVDMQYF.

This chain links TRBV12-3 or TRBV12-4 with TRBJ2-7; D remains ambiguous. The CDR3 spans 13 residues. Trimming took off 1 base at V and 2 bases at J, with 6 bases between the two ends. The CDR3: CASSLDVAYEQYF. CDR3 DNA: TGTGCCAGCAGTTTAGATGTGGCCTACGAGCAGTACTTC.